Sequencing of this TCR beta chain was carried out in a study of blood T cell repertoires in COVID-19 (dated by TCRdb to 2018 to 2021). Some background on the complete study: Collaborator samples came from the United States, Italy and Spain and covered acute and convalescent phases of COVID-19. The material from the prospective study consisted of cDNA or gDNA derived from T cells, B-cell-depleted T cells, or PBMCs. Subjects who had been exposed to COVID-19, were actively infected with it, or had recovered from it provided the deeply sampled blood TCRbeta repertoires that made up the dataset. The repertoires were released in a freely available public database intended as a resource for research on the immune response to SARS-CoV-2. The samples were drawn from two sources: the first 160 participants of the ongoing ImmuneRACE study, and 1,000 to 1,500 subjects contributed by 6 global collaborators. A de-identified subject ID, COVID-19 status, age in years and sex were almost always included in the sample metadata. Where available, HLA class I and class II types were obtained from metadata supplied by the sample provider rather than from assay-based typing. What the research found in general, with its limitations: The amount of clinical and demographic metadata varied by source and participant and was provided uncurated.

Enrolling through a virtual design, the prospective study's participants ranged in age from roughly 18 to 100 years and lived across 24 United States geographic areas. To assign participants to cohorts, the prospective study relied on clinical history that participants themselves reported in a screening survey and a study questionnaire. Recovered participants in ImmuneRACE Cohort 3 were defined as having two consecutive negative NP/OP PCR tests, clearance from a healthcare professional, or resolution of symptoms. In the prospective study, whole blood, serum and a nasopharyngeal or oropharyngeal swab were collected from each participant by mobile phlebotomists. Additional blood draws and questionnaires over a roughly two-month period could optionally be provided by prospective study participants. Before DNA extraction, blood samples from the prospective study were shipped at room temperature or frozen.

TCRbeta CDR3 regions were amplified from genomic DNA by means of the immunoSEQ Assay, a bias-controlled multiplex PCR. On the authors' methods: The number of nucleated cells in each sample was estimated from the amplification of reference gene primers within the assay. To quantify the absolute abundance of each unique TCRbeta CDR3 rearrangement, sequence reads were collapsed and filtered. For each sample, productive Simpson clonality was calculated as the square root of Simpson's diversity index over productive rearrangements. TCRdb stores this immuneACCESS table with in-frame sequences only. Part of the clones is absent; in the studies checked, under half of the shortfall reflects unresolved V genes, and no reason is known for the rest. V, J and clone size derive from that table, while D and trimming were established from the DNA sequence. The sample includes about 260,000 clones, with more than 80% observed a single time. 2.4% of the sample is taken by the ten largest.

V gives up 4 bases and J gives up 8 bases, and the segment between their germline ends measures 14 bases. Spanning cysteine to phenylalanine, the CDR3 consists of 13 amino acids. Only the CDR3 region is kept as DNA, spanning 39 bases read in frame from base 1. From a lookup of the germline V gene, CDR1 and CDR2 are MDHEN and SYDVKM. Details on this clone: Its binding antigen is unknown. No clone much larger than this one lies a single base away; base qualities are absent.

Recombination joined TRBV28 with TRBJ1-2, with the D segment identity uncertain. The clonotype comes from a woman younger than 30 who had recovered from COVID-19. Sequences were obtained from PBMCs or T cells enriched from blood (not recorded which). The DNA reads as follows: TGTGCCAGCAGTTCGCGGAGCCCGGGAGGCTACACCTTC. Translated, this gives CASSSRSPGGYTF.